Sequencing of this TCR beta chain was carried out in a study of T-cell memory formation after mild COVID-19. General study findings and limits: Among CD4+ contracting clones, most were CM and EM, and CD8+ ones EMRA.

Constant-segment primers were used for 5'RACE, and the resulting TCR alpha and TCR beta cDNA libraries carried sample barcodes and UMIs. TCRdb passed the 5' RACE reads through MiXCR, listing each CDR3 protein once. The sample includes roughly 600,000 distinct CDR3 sequences, 18% of them seen just once. Notes on this clonotype: The target antigen is unknown.

The origin of this receptor is an adult woman who had mild COVID-19 (a few samples of this study predate the infection). Cell type and time point are not known. The sequenced sample consisted of PBMCs or a T cell subset sorted from them (not recorded which).

Here the CDR3 reads CASRHLTGDAYEQYF. Written as DNA, the CDR3 is TGCGCCAGCAGGCACCTCACAGGGGACGCCTACGAGCAGTACTTC. V usage is TRBV5-1 and J usage is TRBJ2-7; 7 bases align to TRBD1. Germline V gene data show CDR1 as SGHRS and CDR2 as YFSETQ. V shed 5 bases, J shed 2 bases, and the junction held 10 bases outside the gene matches. The length of the CDR3 is 15 residues.